Below, 9 T cell receptor beta chains from the same sample are listed, as sequenced in a study of blood T cell repertoires in COVID-19. Sequenced by immunoSEQ multiplex PCR; TCRdb stores in-frame clones only, minus some. The sample has some 150,000 clones; approximately 86% are singletons. The sequenced material came from peripheral blood. Receptors originate from a man aged 55 to 70 who had recovered from COVID-19.

V usage is TRBV6-2 or TRBV6-3 and J usage is TRBJ2-2; a possible D gene is TRBD2 (6 bases). The germline V and J ends were trimmed by 5 bases and 1 base, with 8 bases remaining between them. Germline assignment: CDR1 MNHEY and CDR2 SVGEGT. This CDR3 has 14 residues. The CDR3 here is CASSLTRNTGELFF. The CDR3 DNA follows: TGTGCCAGCAGTCTGACTAGGAACACCGGGGAGCTGTTTTTT.

This chain links TRBV19 with TRBJ1-2, with D perhaps TRBD1 (6 bases). Trimming left V 3 bases short and J 2 bases short, with 13 bases between. This CDR3 comprises 15 residues. Germline V gene lookup returns CDR1 LNHDA and CDR2 SQIVND (reference sequence). CDR3 sequence reads: CASSILTGTNYGYTF. The CDR3 DNA reads TGTGCCAGTAGTATCCTTACAGGGACGAACTATGGCTACACCTTC.

The genes are TRBV30 and TRBJ1-6; D gene uncertain. The CDR3 covers 14 residues. The germline gives CDR1 GTSNPN, CDR2 SVGIG (reference sequence). V was shortened by 7 bases and J by 5 bases, with 15 bases between the two germline ends. CDR3 residues: CAFFRGSDNSPLHF. The DNA of the CDR3 is TGTGCCTTCTTCCGAGGATCTGATAATTCACCCCTCCACTTT.

This chain joins TRBV6-4 and TRBJ2-7; D is undetermined. CDR3 length: 12 amino acids. Germline loops: CDR1 MRHNA, CDR2 SNTAGT. Trimming pared 4 bases from V and 0 bases from J, leaving 4 bases between. For the CDR3, the DNA is TGTGCCAGCAGTGCCTTCTCCTACGAGCAGTACTTC. Translation: CASSAFSYEQYF.

The table lists this clone with many counts. The chain couples TRBV15 to TRBJ1-6, with no clear D. The V gene lost 1 base and the J gene lost 8 bases, with 9 bases spanning the gap. Germline values: CDR1 LNHNV, CDR2 YYDKDF (reference sequence). This CDR3 region has 14 residues. Here the CDR3 reads CATSRVRTDSPLHF. CDR3 sequence (DNA): TGTGCCACCAGCAGAGTCCGGACTGATTCACCCCTCCACTTT.

This chain joins TRBV3-1 (or the pseudogene TRBV3-2) and TRBJ1-3; no clear D. The CDR3 contains 16 residues. The V end lost 1 base, the J end lost 2 bases, and 12 bases lay between the germline ends. The germline V gene has CDR1 LGHDT and CDR2 YNNKEL (reference sequence). CDR3 sequence (DNA): TGTGCCAGCAGCCAAGCCGAGGCCTCGGCTGGAAACACCATATATTTT. This encodes CASSQAEASAGNTIYF.

The chain has TRBV13 and TRBJ1-1; 9 bases fit TRBD1. Unmatched junction bases numbered 16, after V lost 5 bases and J lost 0 bases. Germline assignment: CDR1 PRHDT and CDR2 FYEKMQ (reference sequence). CDR3 size: 19 residues. CDR3 in DNA: TGTGCCAGCAGCCATCGATCGACAGGGGGATATCACATGAACACTGAAGCTTTCTTT. Its translation is CASSHRSTGGYHMNTEAFF.

DNA of the CDR3: TGTGCCAGCAGTGATAGCGGTTCTAGCACAGATACGCAGTATTTT. Translation: CASSDSGSSTDTQYF. This chain links TRBV9 with TRBJ2-3, with a weak D call TRBD2 (6 bases). This CDR3 comprises 15 residues. Trimming removed 5 bases from V and 0 bases from J, with 13 bases in between. The germline V gene has CDR1 SGDLS and CDR2 YYNGEE. The full variable domain, rest sourced from reference TRBV9 and TRBJ2-3, is DSGVTQTPKHLITATGQRVTLRCSPRSGDLSVYWYQQSLDQGLQFLIQYYNGEERAKGNILERFSAQQFPDLHSELNLSSLELGDSALYFCASSDSGSSTDTQYFGPGTRLTVL.

The V gene is TRBV27, the J gene TRBJ2-3; TRBD1 matches at 7 bases. This CDR3 spans 13 amino acids. Per germline, CDR1 MNHEY and CDR2 SMNVEV (reference sequence). Unmatched junction bases numbered 1, after V lost 6 bases and J lost 1 base. As DNA, the CDR3 is TGTGCCAGCAGAGGGACAGGCACAGATACGCAGTATTTT. This encodes CASRGTGTDTQYF.